The 18 T cell receptor beta chains reported below all come from one sample, sequenced in a study of control samples from healthy donors and cancer patients. Produced via immunoSEQ multiplex PCR; TCRdb's table is partial and in-frame only. The table records roughly 26,000 clones, almost 85% of them present only once. Sequencing was performed on PBMCs. The receptors derive from a woman aged 55-69 years with head and neck cancer.

The rearrangement uses TRBV7-9 and TRBJ1-1; unclear D gene. Deletions cut 2 bases from V and 4 bases from J, with 5 bases between. From germline, CDR1 is SEHNR and CDR2 FQNEAQ (reference sequence). The CDR3 is made up of 12 amino acids. For the CDR3, the DNA is TGTGCCAGCAGCTTAATGGGCACTGAAGCTTTCTTT. Translating gives CASSLMGTEAFF.

J is TRBJ1-6 and V is TRBV9; weak D call: TRBD1 (5 bases). CDR3 length: 18 residues. Trimming removed 4 bases from V and 0 bases from J, with 17 bases in between. The germline V gene encodes CDR1 SGDLS and CDR2 YYNGEE. CDR3 nucleotide sequence: TGTGCCAGCAGCAATGACTGGGGGGGTCGCTCCTATAATTCACCCCTCCACTTT. It is translated as CASSNDWGGRSYNSPLHF.

The chain is built from TRBV5-6 and TRBJ1-4, with D unclear. Germline V gene sequence: CDR1 SGHDT, CDR2 YYEEEE. The CDR3 is 15 residues long. The V end was cut by 4 bases, the J end by 0 bases, with 10 bases between. CDR3 protein: CASSGAETTNEKLFF. As DNA, the CDR3 is TGTGCCAGCAGCGGAGCAGAGACAACTAATGAAAAACTGTTTTTT.

This clone ranks as medium-sized. CDR3 sequence reads: CASSLAGDFGYTF. CDR3 in DNA: TGTGCCAGCAGCTTGGCGGGGGATTTTGGCTACACCTTC. The V call is TRBV5-4, the J call TRBJ1-2, with D tentatively TRBD1 (5 bases). Germline V gene data show CDR1 as SGHNT and CDR2 as YYREEE (reference sequence). Trimming took 0 bases from V and 7 from J, leaving 10 bases between them. The CDR3 spans 13 residues.

The V gene is TRBV7-9, the J gene TRBJ1-4; a possible D gene is TRBD1 (5 bases). Between the trimmed V and J ends, which lost 0 bases and 7 bases, there was a span of 15 bases. This CDR3 has 16 residues. Germline V gene data show CDR1 as SEHNR and CDR2 as FQNEAQ (reference sequence). In nucleotides, the CDR3 is TGTGCCAGCAGCTTAGCACCGGGGGGATGGGTTGAAAAACTGTTTTTT. This translates into CASSLAPGGWVEKLFF.

The J gene is TRBJ1-3, the V gene TRBV19, with TRBD1 matching 9 bases. Losses at the gene ends were 3 bases for V and 2 bases for J; bases not matched to a gene: 5. Germline V gene sequence: CDR1 LNHDA, CDR2 SQIVND (reference sequence). CDR3 length: 16 amino acids. CDR3 residues: CASSISDRGAGNTIYF. Here the CDR3 DNA reads TGTGCCAGTAGTATCTCGGACAGGGGCGCTGGAAACACCATATATTTT.

The chain recombines TRBV7-2 with TRBJ1-5; D not certain. The CDR3 has 15 residues. V shed 4 bases and J shed 4 bases, with 14 bases lying between them. CDR1 and CDR2 from the germline V gene are SGHTA and FQGNSA. The CDR3 sequence is CASSSQPVGNQPQHF. In DNA, the CDR3 is TGTGCCAGCAGCTCGCAACCAGTCGGGAATCAGCCCCAGCATTTT.

This clone was detected once. J is TRBJ2-2 and V is TRBV7-9, with 12 bases that match TRBD2. Germline trimming cut 2 bases from V and 5 bases from J; bases unmatched to any gene: 3. Looked up from germline, CDR1 is SEHNR and CDR2 is FQNEAQ (reference sequence). The CDR3 extends over 16 amino acids. In nucleotides, the CDR3 is TGTGCCAGCAGCTTAACTAGCGGGAGGAAGACCGGGGAGCTGTTTTTT. Its protein is CASSLTSGRKTGELFF.

The chain is built from TRBV5-8 and TRBJ1-2; D not certain. Germline values: CDR1 SGHTS, CDR2 YDEGEE. Deletions cut 7 bases from V and 2 bases from J, with 18 bases between. This CDR3 has 15 residues. CDR3 sequence: CASLRPEGGNYGYTF. DNA for the CDR3: TGTGCCAGCCTCCGACCCGAGGGAGGGAACTATGGCTACACCTTC.

This chain's CDR3 is CASTDPAQPQHF. CDR3 in DNA: TGTGCCAGCACGGACCCAGCCCAGCCCCAGCATTTT. The V and J genes are TRBV12-3 or TRBV12-4 and TRBJ1-5; the D is unclear. The V and J ends lost 7 bases and 7 bases respectively, with 11 bases between them. The CDR3 length is 12 residues.

Note on this clone: The sample has other DNA sequences that encode this CDR3 too. This chain connects TRBV9 to TRBJ2-7; 9 bases are shared with TRBD1. The V and J ends lost 3 bases and 2 bases, in that order; junction bases with no gene match: 3. Germline-derived CDR1 and CDR2 are SGDLS and YYNGEE. The CDR3 runs to 14 residues. CDR3 in DNA: TGTGCCAGCAGCGCGACAGGGGGACCCTACGAGCAGTACTTC. It yields the protein CASSATGGPYEQYF.

This rearrangement joins TRBV6-6 to TRBJ2-2; 7 bases are a match to TRBD2. Germline CDR1 and CDR2: MNHNY and SVGAGI (reference sequence). The CDR3 length is 14 residues. V was clipped by 3 bases and J by 5 bases; unmatched bases: 3. This chain's CDR3 is CASSYRGETGELFF. The CDR3 DNA is TGTGCCAGCAGTTATCGGGGGGAGACCGGGGAGCTGTTTTTT.

The chain joins TRBV7-9 to TRBJ2-5; 9 positions match TRBD1. The V gene's germline CDR1 is SEHNR and CDR2 FQNEAQ (reference sequence). The CDR3 runs to 15 residues. The trim removed 5 bases at V and 2 bases at J, leaving 6 bases unmatched. Here the CDR3 reads CASSLGGTGQETQYF. In nucleotides, the CDR3 is TGTGCCAGCAGCCTAGGGGGGACAGGGCAAGAGACCCAGTACTTC. The whole variable domain, filled in from reference TRBV7-9 and TRBJ2-5, reads DTGVSQNPRHKITKRGQNVTFRCDPISEHNRLYWYRQTLGQGPEFLTYFQNEAQLEKSRLLSDRFSAERPKGSFSTLEIQRTEQGDSAMYLCASSLGGTGQETQYFGPGTRLLVL.

The chain combines TRBV30 with TRBJ1-5; D gene unclear. Per germline, CDR1 GTSNPN and CDR2 SVGIG (reference sequence). The CDR3 runs to 15 residues. With 0 bases removed from V and 4 bases from J, the gap between germline ends came to 13 bases. The chain's CDR3 is CAWSVLGSLNQPQHF. The CDR3 DNA sequence: TGTGCCTGGAGTGTACTGGGCAGCTTAAATCAGCCCCAGCATTTT.

The chain uses TRBV25-1 and TRBJ2-1; D is uncertain. The ends were cut back, 2 bases at V and 7 bases at J, with 12 bases in the middle. From germline, CDR1 is MGHDK and CDR2 SYGVNS. The CDR3 runs 14 residues. The CDR3 protein is CASSENMAWNEQFF. In nucleotides, the CDR3 is TGTGCCAGCAGTGAAAATATGGCCTGGAATGAGCAGTTCTTC.

The chain uses TRBV6-2 or TRBV6-3 and TRBJ1-2; TRBD1 is a possible D gene (6 bases). Germline CDR1 MNHEY, CDR2 SVGEGT. This CDR3 is built from 14 residues. Trimming left V 2 bases short and J 7 bases short, with 14 bases between. CDR3 bases: TGTGCCAGCAGTTACCAAGGGGGTTTAGGTGGCTACACCTTC. It encodes CASSYQGGLGGYTF.

The rearrangement links TRBV28 to TRBJ1-2; no clear D gene. From germline, CDR1 is MDHEN and CDR2 SYDVKM. The CDR3 is made up of 12 amino acids. Trimming took 5 bases from V and 7 from J, leaving 11 bases between them. The CDR3 loop is CASSLDIVGYTF. The CDR3 bases are TGTGCCAGCAGTCTCGACATTGTTGGCTACACCTTC.

The rearrangement uses TRBV2 and TRBJ2-4; tentatively, D is TRBD1 (5 bases). V gave up 3 bases and J gave up 8 bases, with 11 bases separating them. Germline loops: CDR1 SNHLY, CDR2 FYNNEI. The CDR3 consists of 13 residues. CDR3 region: CASSDRVGDIQYF. For the CDR3, the DNA is TGTGCCAGCAGTGACAGGGTTGGTGACATTCAGTACTTC.